A single sample gave rise to the 27 T cell receptor beta chains below, sequenced in a study of Ad26.COV2.S vaccination and SARS-CoV-2 variants. Profiling relied on immunoSEQ multiplex PCR, and the TCRdb table lists in-frame clones only, not all of them. The table has some 290,000 clones, about 82% seen once; the top ten hold 1.9%. Treatment described: 15 to 20 received Ad26.COV2.S at low or high dose, single or two shots; about five received placebo; per-sample allocation not given. It was on day 63 after the first vaccine or placebo injection that samples were taken. This specimen was peripheral blood, taken in a trial of Ad26.COV2.S vaccine versus placebo. The receptor source for this set is a person aged 18-65 years who received the Ad26.COV2.S COVID-19 vaccine or a placebo.

The genes are TRBV6-2 or TRBV6-3 and TRBJ1-2; 9 bases align to TRBD1. CDR1 and CDR2 from the germline V gene are MNHEY and SVGEGT. The CDR3 is 13 residues long. The trim removed 2 bases at V and 6 bases at J, leaving 1 base unmatched. This CDR3 is CASSYDRGDGYTF. DNA for the CDR3: TGTGCCAGCAGTTACGACAGGGGGGATGGCTACACCTTC.

The genes are TRBV5-4 and TRBJ1-2; unclear D gene. The germline CDR1 and CDR2 sequences are SGHNT and YYREEE (reference sequence). Between the trimmed V and J ends, which lost 6 bases and 12 bases, there was a span of 27 bases. The CDR3 contains 15 residues. The CDR3 reads CASNLPGLPLSVDTF. CDR3 bases: TGTGCCAGCAACCTCCCCGGGCTCCCACTATCTGTAGACACCTTC.

The rearrangement uses TRBV30 and TRBJ1-3, with D maybe TRBD1 (5 bases). Germline V lookup: CDR1 GTSNPN, CDR2 SVGIG (reference sequence). This CDR3 comprises 15 residues. The V and J ends lost 3 bases and 0 bases respectively, with 12 bases between them. In DNA form, the CDR3 reads TGTGCCTGGAGGGGGACTGGGACCTCTGGAAACACCATATATTTT. Its protein product is CAWRGTGTSGNTIYF.

The genes are TRBV7-9 and TRBJ1-4; the D gene is possibly TRBD1 (5 bases). V lost 4 bases and J lost 7, with 13 bases in between. There are 14 residues in the CDR3. Germline CDR1 and CDR2: SEHNR and FQNEAQ (reference sequence). CDR3 protein: CASSSSGMGEKLFF. As DNA, the CDR3 is TGTGCCAGCAGCTCTTCAGGGATGGGTGAAAAACTGTTTTTT.

The CDR3 DNA reads as TGCGCCAGCAGCCAAGATGCGGGACTAGGGGCGGACTACAATGAGCAGTTCTTC. This sequence encodes CASSQDAGLGADYNEQFF. V and J are TRBV4-1 and TRBJ2-1, with 8 nucleotides matching TRBD2. The CDR3 has 18 residues. Looked up from germline, CDR1 is MGHRA and CDR2 is YSYEKL. V lost 0 bases to trimming and J lost 3 bases; unmatched junction nucleotides: 10.

V and J are TRBV9 and TRBJ2-7; 8 bases match TRBD1. V was pared by 2 bases and J by 2 bases, with 6 bases of the junction left unmatched. Germline CDR1 SGDLS, CDR2 YYNGEE. The CDR3 contains 15 residues. The CDR3 loop reads CASSVGTGMPYEQYF. Here the CDR3 DNA reads TGTGCCAGCAGCGTCGGGACAGGTATGCCCTACGAGCAGTACTTC. The whole variable domain, filled in from reference TRBV9 and TRBJ2-7, reads DSGVTQTPKHLITATGQRVTLRCSPRSGDLSVYWYQQSLDQGLQFLIQYYNGEERAKGNILERFSAQQFPDLHSELNLSSLELGDSALYFCASSVGTGMPYEQYFGPGTRLTVT.

The table lists this clone with a count of one. This chain links TRBV7-3 with TRBJ2-2; D not certain. Germline V gene lookup returns CDR1 SGHTA and CDR2 FQGTGA. The CDR3 has 16 amino acids. Trimming took 5 bases from V and 6 from J, leaving 19 bases between them. CDR3 coding DNA: TGTGCCAGCAGCCATACCCCGGACCGCGACTCCGGGGAGCTGTTTTTT. It is translated as CASSHTPDRDSGELFF.

This clone occurred a few times. V gene TRBV6-1 combines with J gene TRBJ1-2; no clear D. This CDR3 spans 12 amino acids. Germline CDR1 is MNHNS and CDR2 is SASEGT. V was shortened by 1 base and J by 4 bases, with 4 bases between the two germline ends. CDR3 in amino acids: CASSEGAYGYTF. The DNA of the CDR3 is TGTGCCAGCAGTGAAGGGGCCTATGGCTACACCTTC.

The chain has TRBV20-1 and TRBJ2-5, with 8 bases aligning to TRBD2. Trimming removed 6 bases from V and 12 bases from J; junction bases left unmatched: 6. The CDR3 is 10 residues long. CDR1 is DFQATT, CDR2 SNEGSKA, per germline (reference sequence). This CDR3 is CSAWSGGKYF. DNA of the CDR3: TGCAGTGCGTGGAGCGGGGGCAAGTACTTC.

The J gene is TRBJ1-2, the V gene TRBV4-3; maybe TRBD1 (6 bases). V lost 2 bases and J 6 bases, leaving 16 bases between the germline ends. CDR3 length equals 15 residues. Germline lookup yields CDR1 LGHNA and CDR2 YSLEER. The CDR3 spells CASSQWRQALDGYTF. The CDR3, as DNA: TGCGCCAGCAGCCAATGGCGACAGGCCCTCGATGGCTACACCTTC.

V usage is TRBV5-1 and J usage is TRBJ2-1; 7 nucleotides agree with TRBD2. CDR3 length: 15 amino acids. With 0 bases clipped from V and 5 bases from J, the junction kept 5 bases outside the gene matches. In germline, CDR1 is SGHRS, CDR2 YFSETQ. CDR3 sequence (DNA): TGCGCCAGCAGCTTGGTGGTAGCGGGTGACAATGAGCAGTTCTTC. It specifies CASSLVVAGDNEQFF. Combining the CDR3 with reference TRBV5-1 and TRBJ2-1 gives the whole variable domain KAGVTQTPRYLIKTRGQQVTLSCSPISGHRSVSWYQQTPGQGLQFLFEYFSETQRNKGNFPGRFSGRQFSNSRSEMNVSTLELGDSALYLCASSLVVAGDNEQFFGPGTRLTVL.

V and J are TRBV13 and TRBJ1-1; TRBD1 matches at 7 bases. This CDR3 region has 16 residues. Trimming cost V 3 bases and J 3 bases; bases outside gene matches: 10. Germline lookup yields CDR1 PRHDT and CDR2 FYEKMQ (reference sequence). CDR3 in amino acids: CASSFRKTGRDTEAFF. The CDR3 region has the DNA TGTGCCAGCAGCTTTCGAAAGACAGGGAGGGACACTGAAGCTTTCTTT.

The genes are TRBV7-6 and TRBJ1-3; D is ambiguous. Germline V gene data show CDR1 as SGHVS and CDR2 as FNYEAQ. CDR3 length equals 14 residues. V lost 1 base and J lost 5, with 9 bases in between. The DNA for the CDR3 is TGTGCCAGCAGCTTAGGGCCTACTAGAAACACCATATATTTT. Translated, it gives CASSLGPTRNTIYF.

This rearrangement joins TRBV7-8 to TRBJ2-3, with a tentative D call TRBD1 (5 bases). CDR3 length: 13 residues. Germline V gene sequence: CDR1 SGHVS, CDR2 FQNEAQ. V dropped 9 bases and J dropped 2 bases, with 12 bases sitting between them. The CDR3 protein is CASATGYTDTQYF. CDR3 DNA sequence: TGTGCCAGTGCAACAGGTTACACAGATACGCAGTATTTT.

The V and J genes are TRBV5-1 and TRBJ2-2; 8 bases align to TRBD2. CDR1 and CDR2 from the germline V gene are SGHRS and YFSETQ. V was pared by 4 bases and J by 0 bases, with 2 bases of the junction left unmatched. CDR3 length equals 15 residues. The CDR3 is CASSPTSANTGELFF. The CDR3 DNA sequence: TGCGCCAGCAGCCCGACTAGCGCGAACACCGGGGAGCTGTTTTTT.

The V gene is TRBV3-1 (or the pseudogene TRBV3-2), the J gene TRBJ2-5; perhaps TRBD2 as D (6 bases). This CDR3 has 16 amino acids. The germline V gene encodes CDR1 LGHDT and CDR2 YNNKEL (reference sequence). V lost 1 base and J lost 8, with 20 bases in between. The CDR3 sequence is CASSQVLGGPLNTQYF. In DNA form, the CDR3 reads TGTGCCAGCAGCCAAGTACTAGGAGGGCCCCTAAACACCCAGTACTTC.

V gene TRBV10-3 combines with J gene TRBJ1-5; 9 bases agree with TRBD1. CDR3 length: 15 amino acids. The germline V gene encodes CDR1 ENHRY and CDR2 SYGVKD. Trimming cost V 2 bases and J 7 bases; bases outside gene matches: 6. CDR3 bases: TGTGCCATCAGTGAGACAGGGGGCGCTTCGCAGCCCCAGCATTTT. It translates to CAISETGGASQPQHF.

V usage is TRBV6-5 and J usage is TRBJ1-4; 7 bases map to TRBD1. After removal of 2 bases from V and 5 bases from J, the junction contained 5 bases not matched to a gene. The CDR3 loop spans 15 amino acids. From germline, CDR1 is MNHEY and CDR2 SVGAGI. In nucleotides, the CDR3 is TGTGCCAGCAGTTACATCGGACAGGAGAATGAAAAACTGTTTTTT. Translated, it gives CASSYIGQENEKLFF.

This chain joins TRBV18 and TRBJ1-4, with 7 bases aligning to TRBD1. Germline V gene lookup returns CDR1 KGHSH and CDR2 LQKENI. The CDR3 has 16 amino acids. The ends lost 3 bases at V and 2 bases at J; junction bases unmatched: 6. CDR3 residues: CASSPLTGSTNEKLFF. Here the CDR3 DNA reads TGTGCCAGCTCACCTCTGACAGGGAGCACTAATGAAAAACTGTTTTTT.

This clone was seen just once. The gene calls are TRBV2 and TRBJ1-6, with D possibly matching TRBD1 (6 bases). The CDR3 covers 14 residues. Trimming cost V 7 bases and J 5 bases, with 12 bases left between them. CDR1 and CDR2 from the germline V gene are SNHLY and FYNNEI. The CDR3 spells CASNPTGDNSPLHF. CDR3 in DNA: TGTGCCAGCAATCCGACAGGAGATAATTCACCCCTCCACTTT.

The chain uses TRBV15 and TRBJ1-1; possible D gene TRBD1, 5 bases. The V end was cut by 0 bases, the J end by 5 bases, with 10 bases between. The CDR3 consists of 14 residues. Germline V gene lookup returns CDR1 LNHNV and CDR2 YYDKDF (reference sequence). The CDR3 nucleotides are TGTGCCACCAGCAGAGATCTGGGACGGACTGAAGCTTTCTTT. Protein sequence: CATSRDLGRTEAFF.

Only one count was recorded for this clone. This same CDR3 is encoded by further DNA sequences in the sample. V usage is TRBV7-9 and J usage is TRBJ2-7; D not certain. The ends were cut back, 1 base at V and 3 bases at J, with 4 bases in the middle. From germline, CDR1 is SEHNR and CDR2 FQNEAQ (reference sequence). CDR3 length: 12 amino acids. CDR3 bases: TGTGCCAGCAGCTTAGGAGTCTACGAGCAGTACTTC. Amino acids: CASSLGVYEQYF.

This clone was picked up a small number of times. The V gene is TRBV19, the J gene TRBJ1-2; no clear D gene. Trimming left V 2 bases short and J 8 bases short, with 9 bases between. Per germline, CDR1 LNHDA and CDR2 SQIVND (reference sequence). This CDR3 is built from 12 residues. Here the CDR3 DNA reads TGTGCCAGTAGTATATACTCTGAAGGCTACACCTTC. This sequence encodes CASSIYSEGYTF.

This clone appeared a single time. The chain has TRBV19 and TRBJ1-5; 7 bases line up with TRBD1. There are 15 residues in the CDR3. Germline CDR1 LNHDA, CDR2 SQIVND (reference sequence). Trimming removed 4 bases from V and 6 bases from J; junction bases left unmatched: 9. CDR3 sequence (DNA): TGTGCCAGTAGTACCGACAGGGTAGGTGTTCAGCCCCAGCATTTT. This sequence encodes CASSTDRVGVQPQHF.

This chain connects TRBV6-6 to TRBJ1-5, with D maybe TRBD1 (5 bases). V was clipped by 0 bases and J by 4 bases, with 13 bases between them. This CDR3 comprises 16 residues. CDR1 and CDR2 (germline): MNHNY, SVGAGI (reference sequence). The CDR3, as DNA: TGTGCCAGCAGTTACTCCCGAGGAGGGGTAAATCAGCCCCAGCATTTT. Encoded protein: CASSYSRGGVNQPQHF.

A single count supports this clone. The V and J genes are TRBV30 and TRBJ1-3; the D gene is possibly TRBD1 (5 bases). The ends were cut back, 1 base at V and 2 bases at J, with 6 bases in the middle. Germline V CDR1 and CDR2: GTSNPN, SVGIG (reference sequence). CDR3 length: 13 amino acids. In nucleotides, the CDR3 is TGTGCCTGGAGTGCGGGGGCTGGAAACACCATATATTTT. Protein: CAWSAGAGNTIYF.

J is TRBJ1-3 and V is TRBV5-1; no clear D. Deletions cut 0 bases from V and 0 bases from J, with 13 bases between. Germline CDR1 and CDR2: SGHRS and YFSETQ. This CDR3 spans 17 amino acids. The CDR3 region is CASSLEAVSSSGNTIYF. DNA of the CDR3: TGCGCCAGCAGCTTGGAAGCTGTATCGAGCTCTGGAAACACCATATATTTT. The variable domain in full, with the rest retrieved from reference TRBV5-1 and TRBJ1-3, is KAGVTQTPRYLIKTRGQQVTLSCSPISGHRSVSWYQQTPGQGLQFLFEYFSETQRNKGNFPGRFSGRQFSNSRSEMNVSTLELGDSALYLCASSLEAVSSSGNTIYFGEGSWLTVV.